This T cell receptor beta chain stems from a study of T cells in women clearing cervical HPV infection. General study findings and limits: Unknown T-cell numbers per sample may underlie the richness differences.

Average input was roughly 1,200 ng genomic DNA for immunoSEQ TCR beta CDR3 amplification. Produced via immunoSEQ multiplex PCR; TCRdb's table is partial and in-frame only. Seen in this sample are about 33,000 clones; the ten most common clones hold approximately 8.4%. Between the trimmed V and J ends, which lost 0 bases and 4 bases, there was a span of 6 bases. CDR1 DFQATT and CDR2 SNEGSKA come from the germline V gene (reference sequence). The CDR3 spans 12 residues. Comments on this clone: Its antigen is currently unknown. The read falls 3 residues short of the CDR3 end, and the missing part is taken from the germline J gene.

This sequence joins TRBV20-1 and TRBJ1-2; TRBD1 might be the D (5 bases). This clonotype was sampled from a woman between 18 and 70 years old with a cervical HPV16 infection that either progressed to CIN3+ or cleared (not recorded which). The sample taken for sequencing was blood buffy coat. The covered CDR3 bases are TGCAGTGCTAGAGAACAGGTCTATGGC. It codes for CSAREQVYG. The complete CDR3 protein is CSAREQVYGYTF.